This T cell receptor beta chain stems from a study of OX40 agonist ivuxolimab in advanced cancers. Assay: immunoSEQ multiplex PCR; the TCRdb copy retains only in-frame clones and omits some. The top ten hold 0.15% to 0.17% of the sample, which has around 130,000 clones, roughly 95% seen once. V lost 5 bases to trimming and J lost 0 bases; unmatched junction nucleotides: 5. Germline loops: CDR1 MDHEN, CDR2 SYDVKM. The CDR3 is 17 amino acids. The origin of this receptor is an adult with an advanced solid tumor such as melanoma, head and neck, liver or kidney cancer. The input for sequencing was CD4+ or CD8+ T cells sorted from blood, taken in a trial of the OX40 agonist ivuxolimab. The chain has TRBV28 and TRBJ2-1; 12 bases align to TRBD2. Here the CDR3 reads CASSRLAGVSSYNEQFF. The CDR3 coding sequence is TGTGCCAGCAGTCGACTAGCGGGAGTTAGCTCCTACAATGAGCAGTTCTTC.